The 11 T cell receptor beta chains below were found in one sample sequenced in a study of beta chain features in type 1 diabetes. Every isolated RNA sample was fully reverse transcribed, so sequencing captured expressed TCRB transcripts. The method was immunoSEQ multiplex PCR; TCRdb's version includes in-frame clones alone and lacks a portion of them. The sample contains more than 300,000 clones, roughly 8% of which appear only once. Sequencing input: central memory CD4+ T cells from blood. These receptors were obtained from a woman under 30 in good health.

The chain joins TRBV6-5 to TRBJ2-7, with TRBD1 matching 7 bases. The ends lost 4 bases at V and 2 bases at J; junction bases unmatched: 8. The length of the CDR3 is 15 residues. Germline CDR1 and CDR2: MNHEY and SVGAGI. The CDR3 nucleotides are TGTGCCAGCAGTTCTGTGACAGGGATGGCCTACGAGCAGTACTTC. Translating gives CASSSVTGMAYEQYF.

This clone was recorded a few times. The chain joins TRBV7-9 to TRBJ2-4; TRBD1 is a possible D gene (6 bases). Trimming shortened V by 5 bases and J by 1 base, and 15 bases separated the two germline ends. Germline-derived CDR1 and CDR2 are SEHNR and FQNEAQ (reference sequence). This CDR3 has 16 residues. CDR3 DNA: TGTGCCAGCAGCCCCGGACAGCTACGTGCCAAAAACATTCAGTACTTC. Protein product: CASSPGQLRAKNIQYF.

Concerning this clone: This sequence may be a read error, since a much larger clone differs from it by one base. J is TRBJ2-3 and V is TRBV6-6; D ambiguous. Germline CDR1 reads MNHNY; CDR2 reads SVGAGI (reference sequence). V was cut by 6 bases and J by 1 base, with 5 bases left in between. There are 12 residues in the CDR3. CDR3 sequence: CASSPGTDTQYF. CDR3 nucleotide sequence: TGTGCCAGCAGCCCGGGCACAGATACGCAGTATTTT.

The V and J genes are TRBV14 and TRBJ2-1; no reliable D call. Germline CDR1 is SGHDN and CDR2 is FVKESK. The CDR3 has 13 residues. The V end was cut by 1 base, the J end by 5 bases, with 6 bases between. The chain's CDR3 is CASSQVGDNEQFF. In DNA, the CDR3 is TGTGCCAGCAGCCAAGTTGGGGACAATGAGCAGTTCTTC.

This clone has only a few counts. V is TRBV29-1 and J is TRBJ2-1; D may be TRBD1 (5 bases). Looked up from germline, CDR1 is SQVTM and CDR2 is ANQGSEA. The V and J ends lost 7 bases and 0 bases respectively, with 16 bases between them. There are 15 residues in the CDR3. The CDR3 reads CSAPLGRSSYNEQFF. In nucleotides, the CDR3 is TGCAGCGCACCCCTGGGGCGGAGCTCCTACAATGAGCAGTTCTTC.

This clone occurred a few times. The rearrangement joins TRBV27 to TRBJ2-4, with D perhaps matching TRBD1 or TRBD2 (5 bases each). The V gene's germline CDR1 is MNHEY and CDR2 SMNVEV (reference sequence). Trimming cost V 7 bases and J 0 bases, with 22 bases left between them. The length of the CDR3 is 18 residues. In nucleotides, the CDR3 is TGTGCCAGCACCTCACCCGGGGCCCTACTTCAAGCCAAAAACATTCAGTACTTC. This sequence encodes CASTSPGALLQAKNIQYF.

A note on this clone: The sample has other DNA sequences that encode this CDR3 too. The chain combines TRBV28 with TRBJ1-2; perhaps TRBD1 as D (6 bases). The germline V and J ends were trimmed by 4 bases and 6 bases, with 9 bases remaining between them. The CDR3 extends over 12 amino acids. CDR1 MDHEN and CDR2 SYDVKM come from the germline V gene. The CDR3 loop is CASSSWTDGYTF. The CDR3 DNA reads as TGTGCCAGCAGTTCATGGACAGATGGCTACACCTTC.

This chain links TRBV7-2 with TRBJ1-1; D might be TRBD1 (5 bases). Germline loops: CDR1 SGHTA, CDR2 FQGNSA. The length of the CDR3 is 13 residues. Trimming cost V 4 bases and J 7 bases, with 13 bases left between them. The CDR3 sequence is CASSWSRDGEAFF. The CDR3 coding sequence is TGTGCCAGCAGCTGGAGCCGGGACGGTGAAGCTTTCTTT.

This clone was found a few times. The chain carries TRBV21-1 and TRBJ2-7. TRBV21-1 is labeled a pseudogene. The CDR3 sequence is 10 residues long. CDR3 protein: CATTTDEQYF. In DNA, the CDR3 is TGTGCCACCACGACGGACGAGCAGTACTTC.

This clone was recorded a few times. The V gene is TRBV11-2, the J gene TRBJ1-1; possible D gene TRBD1, 6 bases. The CDR3 is 13 residues long. Trimming stripped 3 bases from V and 7 bases from J, with 12 bases between. The V gene's germline CDR1 is SGHAT and CDR2 FQNNGV. CDR3 region: CASSFRGRYEAFF. CDR3 in DNA: TGTGCCAGCAGCTTTAGGGGGAGATATGAAGCTTTCTTT.

The V and J genes are TRBV4-3 and TRBJ1-4; D unclear. The V gene's germline CDR1 is LGHNA and CDR2 YSLEER. The CDR3 has 16 residues. Trimming removed 1 base from V and 6 bases from J, with 15 bases in between. In DNA form, the CDR3 reads TGCGCCAGCAGCCAAGTTTTGGGTCGGAGGGATGAAAAACTGTTTTTT. Protein sequence: CASSQVLGRRDEKLFF.